The TCR beta chain under discussion was sequenced for a study of shared clonotypes between healthy human individuals. Looking at the study overall: Per donor, three plates held CD4 naive cells, three held CD4 memory, two held CD8 naive and one held CD8 memory.

Study findings and constraints: Richness estimates generally favored naive over memory subsets.

As for this clone: Its antigen remains unidentified.

Naive CD8 cells lacked CD45RO, underwent positive selection for CCR7 and left out terminally differentiated effector memory CD45RA+ cells. Only Caucasian adults living in Nashville, Tennessee served as donors. This CDR3 contains 13 residues. CDR1 is MGHDK and CDR2 is SYGVNS in the germline V gene. The J segment lost 2 bases and the V segment lost 6 bases, leaving 3 bases of the junction unmatched. Sorted-subset replicate PCRs used 200 ng of genomic DNA. This amount corresponded to about 30,000 T cell genomes. Only in-frame clones appear in the TCRdb table, and some are missing; sequencing was by immunoSEQ multiplex PCR. The table includes 1.5 million to 2.5 million clones, about 95% detected once.

This receptor was identified in a man aged 18 to 29 in good health. The chain is built from TRBV25-1 and TRBJ2-5, with 7 nucleotides matching TRBD2. Sequenced input: naive CD8+ T cells sorted from blood. CDR3 DNA: TGTGCCAGCAGGGAGGGACTACAAGAGACCCAGTACTTC. Its translation is CASREGLQETQYF.